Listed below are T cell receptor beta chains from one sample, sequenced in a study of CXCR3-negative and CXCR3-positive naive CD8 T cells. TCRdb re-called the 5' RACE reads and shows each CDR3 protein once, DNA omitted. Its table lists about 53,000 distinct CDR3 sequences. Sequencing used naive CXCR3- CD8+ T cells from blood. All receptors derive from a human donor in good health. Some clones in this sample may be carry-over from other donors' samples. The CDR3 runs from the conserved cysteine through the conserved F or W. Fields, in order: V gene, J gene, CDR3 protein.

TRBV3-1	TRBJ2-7	CASSRLQGARMVEQYF
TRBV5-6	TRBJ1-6	CASSLAGRLPLHF
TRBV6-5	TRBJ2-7	CASSYSTDSTYEQYF
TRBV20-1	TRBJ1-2	CSASRGGEGYGYTF
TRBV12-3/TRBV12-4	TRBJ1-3	CASSFGRGRNTIYF
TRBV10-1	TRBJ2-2	CASSRRGNGELFF
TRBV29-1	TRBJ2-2	CSVESSGSTGELFF
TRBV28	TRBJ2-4	CASSSGQGKDIQYF
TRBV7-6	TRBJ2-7	CASSSGTGKREQYF
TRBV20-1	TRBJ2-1	CSARDRVFGNEQFF
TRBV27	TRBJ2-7	CASRGDGYEQYF
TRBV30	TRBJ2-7	CAWNPWDTHEQYF
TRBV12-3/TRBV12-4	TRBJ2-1	CASNEQGSSYNEQFF
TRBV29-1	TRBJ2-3	CSVEDVTYLFRQYF
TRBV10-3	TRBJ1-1	CAIRQGGSEAFF
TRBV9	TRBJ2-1	CASSPRVYNEQFF
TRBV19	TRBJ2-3	CASSPPTDTQYF
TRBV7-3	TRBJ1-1	CASSPVGGGGSEAFF
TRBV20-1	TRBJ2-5	CSARDGVLQTHVEDQYF
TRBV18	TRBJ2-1	CASSGRDRGYNEQFF
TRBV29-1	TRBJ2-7	CSVETVDRTYEQYF
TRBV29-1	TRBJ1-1	CSASRGAEAFF
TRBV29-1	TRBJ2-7	CSVEGQGPTYEQYF
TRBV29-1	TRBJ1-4	CSVLGGTTNEKLFF
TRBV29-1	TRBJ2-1	CSVDTSGRYNEQFF
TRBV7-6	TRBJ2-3	CASSGGTEGESTDTQYF
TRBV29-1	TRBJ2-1	CSVVRQGLHEQFF
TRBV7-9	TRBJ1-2	CASSLAVQGWYGYTF
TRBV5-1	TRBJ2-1	CASSTLRDRGHNEQFF
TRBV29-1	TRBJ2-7	CSVEGPGQDYEQYF
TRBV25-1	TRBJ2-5	CASENRGPSRQETQYF
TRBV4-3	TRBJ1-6	CASSQDRQVFNSPLHF
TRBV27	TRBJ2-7	CASSLSGSSSYEQYF
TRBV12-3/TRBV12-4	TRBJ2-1	CASSLRGGLYNEQFF
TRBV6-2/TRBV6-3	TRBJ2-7	CASTSGQGAYEQYF